Listed here is a single TCR beta chain. With random hexamers, reverse transcription was performed on roughly 0.5 to 1 ug of RNA. TCRdb reprocessed the immunoSEQ multiplex PCR reads via MiXCR and lists one record per CDR3 protein. The sample lists about 130,000 distinct CDR3 sequences; around 96% were seen once. The data derive from a study of CD8 T cells in Susac syndrome. CDR1 SQVTM and CDR2 ANQGSEA come from the germline V gene. CDR3 length: 17 residues. The V gene lost 2 bases and the J gene lost 2 bases, with 20 bases spanning the gap. This receptor was obtained from a human donor in good health. The specimen was CD4+ T cells from PBMCs. This sequence joins TRBV29-1 and TRBJ2-3, with D possibly TRBD2 on 6 matching bases. The CDR3 sequence is CSVESSLASDTTDTQYF. CDR3 in DNA: TGCAGCGTTGAAAGCAGTCTGGCTAGCGACACCACAGATACGCAGTATTTT.